The clone carrying this T cell receptor (beta chain) was seen only a few times. Its antigen is currently unknown. Arm-PCR of CDR3 regions and iRepertoire HTBI primers were used to build TCR beta libraries. Original data processing: Overall, samples carried approximately 56 TRBV and around 13 TRBJ segments. TCRdb reanalysed the multiplex PCR reads using MiXCR and keeps one entry per CDR3 protein. Clone size and V and J calls follow TCRdb, not the original study. The table records about half a million distinct CDR3 sequences, around 12% of them present only once. The time point denotes: newly diagnosed GD, antithyroid drugs for less than 3 months. Generation of the TCR library employed RNA extracted from PBMCs. The data are from a study of regulatory T cells in long-lasting Graves disease. Points from the study as a whole: Possibly, accuracy suffered from the small sample size. Examination was confined to peripheral blood, excluding thyroid tissue.

These sequences were also reported in another study, on T cells in Graves' hyperthyroidism and ophthalmopathy.

Sequencing was performed on peripheral blood mononuclear cells (PBMCs), taken at new diagnosis, from a patient treated with antithyroid drugs. The source is a woman younger than 45 with Graves disease.

The CDR3 DNA reads TGTGCCAGCAGCCGGACAGGGAATAACTATGGCTACACCTTC. It is translated as CASSRTGNNYGYTF. The V gene is TRBV5-8, the J gene TRBJ1-2; 8 nucleotides agree with TRBD1. This CDR3 is 14 amino acids long. Germline V CDR1 and CDR2: SGHTS, YDEGEE. V shed 4 bases and J 1 base; nucleotides not matched to a gene: 3.